The present T cell receptor (beta chain) was sequenced within a study of technical replicates of blood from a handful of donors (TCRdb year 2017). Library preparation employed the immunoSEQ multiplex PCR assay. Here the immuneACCESS table is served through TCRdb, limited to in-frame sequences with V and J called. Missing clones are a known gap in these copies; in checked studies unresolved V genes cover under half, and the rest lacks a known reason. This sample lists some 78,000 clones; about 93% were detected once. Together, the top ten hold 0.26% of the sample. From V the trimming removes 5 bases and from J it removes 4 bases, while the gene matches leave 11 bases of the junction unaccounted for. From the cysteine through the phenylalanine, the CDR3 covers 18 amino acids. The DNA shown is the 54-base CDR3, in frame from base 1. Looking up the germline V gene (reference sequence) yields CDR1 SEHNR and CDR2 FQNEAQ.

A note on this clone: Its recognized antigen is unknown. Base qualities are not recorded, but no much larger clone differs from it by a single base.

The clonotype comes from a human donor in good health. What was sequenced was T cells isolated from PBMCs. The chain uses TRBV7-9 and TRBJ2-3, with 14 bases aligning to TRBD2. The DNA is TGTGCCAGCAGCATGGGGGAGACTAGCGGGAGGGGAGCAGATACGCAGTATTTT. This codes for CASSMGETSGRGADTQYF. Here the CDR3 is joined to the reference TRBV7-9 and TRBJ2-3 genes, and the full variable domain is: DTGVSQNPRHKITKRGQNVTFRCDPISEHNRLYWYRQTLGQGPEFLTYFQNEAQLEKSRLLSDRFSAERPKGSFSTLEIQRTEQGDSAMYLCASSMGETSGRGADTQYFGPGTRLTVL.